The present TCR beta chain was sequenced within a study of pediatric ulcerative colitis. Assay: immunoSEQ multiplex PCR; the TCRdb copy retains only in-frame clones and omits some. This repertoire shows under 50,000 clones, about 78% found once; its top ten account for 3.5% to 4.5%. Germline-derived CDR1 and CDR2 are SGHRS and YFSETQ. The CDR3 has 11 amino acids. The V end was cut by 3 bases, the J end by 6 bases, with 6 bases between. The rectum was sampled with one to two pinch biopsies at colonoscopy. The specimen sequenced was gut tissue. The clonotype originates from a girl aged 10-17 years with moderate ulcerative colitis. The genes are TRBV5-1 and TRBJ1-1; D remains ambiguous. CDR3 DNA: TGCGCCAGCAGCTGGGGAGCTGAAGCTTTCTTT. Translating it yields CASSWGAEAFF.